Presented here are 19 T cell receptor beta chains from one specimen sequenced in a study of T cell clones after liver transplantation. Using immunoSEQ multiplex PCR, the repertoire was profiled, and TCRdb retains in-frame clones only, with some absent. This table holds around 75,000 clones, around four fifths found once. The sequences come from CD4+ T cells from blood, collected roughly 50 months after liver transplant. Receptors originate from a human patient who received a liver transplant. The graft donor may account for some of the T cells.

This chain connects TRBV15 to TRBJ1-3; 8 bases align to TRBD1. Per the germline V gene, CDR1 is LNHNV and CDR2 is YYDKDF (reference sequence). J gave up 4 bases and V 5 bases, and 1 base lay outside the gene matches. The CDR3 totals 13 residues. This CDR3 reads CATSGTGGNTIYF. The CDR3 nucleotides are TGTGCCACCAGCGGGACAGGCGGAAACACCATATATTTT.

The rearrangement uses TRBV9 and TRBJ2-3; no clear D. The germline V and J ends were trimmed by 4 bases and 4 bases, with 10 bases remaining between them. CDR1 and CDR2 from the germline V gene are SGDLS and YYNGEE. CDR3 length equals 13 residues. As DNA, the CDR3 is TGTGCCAGCAGCCTATGGATCGCAGATACGCAGTATTTT. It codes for CASSLWIADTQYF.

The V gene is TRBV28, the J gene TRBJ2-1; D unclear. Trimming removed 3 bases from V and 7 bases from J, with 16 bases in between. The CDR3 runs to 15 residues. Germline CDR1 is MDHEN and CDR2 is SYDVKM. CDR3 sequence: CASSFPQGPLNEQFF. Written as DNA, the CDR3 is TGTGCCAGCAGTTTTCCACAAGGGCCTCTAAATGAGCAGTTCTTC. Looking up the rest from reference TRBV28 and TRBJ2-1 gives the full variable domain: DVKVTQSSRYLVKRTGEKVFLECVQDMDHENMFWYRQDPGLGLRLIYFSYDVKMKEKGDIPEGYSVSREKKERFSLILESASTNQTSMYLCASSFPQGPLNEQFFGPGTRLTVL.

CDR3 nucleotide sequence: TGTGCCAGCAGCCCCTTGAACACTGAAGCTTTCTTT. Its protein is CASSPLNTEAFF. J is TRBJ1-1 and V is TRBV11-2; D is unclear. The germline CDR1 and CDR2 sequences are SGHAT and FQNNGV. Trimming shortened V by 5 bases and J by 0 bases, and 4 bases separated the two germline ends. The CDR3 has 12 residues.

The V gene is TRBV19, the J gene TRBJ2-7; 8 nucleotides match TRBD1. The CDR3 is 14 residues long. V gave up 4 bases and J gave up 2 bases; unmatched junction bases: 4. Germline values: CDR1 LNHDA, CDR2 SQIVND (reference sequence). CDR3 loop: CASSSRGHAYEQYF. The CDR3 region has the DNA TGTGCCAGTAGTAGCAGGGGGCACGCCTACGAGCAGTACTTC.

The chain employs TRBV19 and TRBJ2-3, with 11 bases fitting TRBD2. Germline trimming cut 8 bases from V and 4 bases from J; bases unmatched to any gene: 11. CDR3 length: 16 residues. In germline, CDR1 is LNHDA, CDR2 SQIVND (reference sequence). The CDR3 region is CASSSALAGEADTQYF. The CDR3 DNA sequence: TGTGCCAGTTCATCGGCACTAGCGGGGGAAGCAGATACGCAGTATTTT.

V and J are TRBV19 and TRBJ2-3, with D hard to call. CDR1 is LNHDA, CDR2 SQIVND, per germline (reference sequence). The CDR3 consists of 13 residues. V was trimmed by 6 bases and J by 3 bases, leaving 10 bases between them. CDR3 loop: CASRVMGTDTQYF. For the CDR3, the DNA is TGTGCCAGTAGAGTAATGGGAACAGATACGCAGTATTTT.

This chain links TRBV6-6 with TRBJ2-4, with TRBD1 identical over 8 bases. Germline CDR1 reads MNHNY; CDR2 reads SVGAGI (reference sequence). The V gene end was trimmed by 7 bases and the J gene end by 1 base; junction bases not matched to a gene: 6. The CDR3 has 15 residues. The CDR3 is CASTNRGSAKNIQYF. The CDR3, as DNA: TGTGCCAGCACCAACAGGGGGTCGGCCAAAAACATTCAGTACTTC.

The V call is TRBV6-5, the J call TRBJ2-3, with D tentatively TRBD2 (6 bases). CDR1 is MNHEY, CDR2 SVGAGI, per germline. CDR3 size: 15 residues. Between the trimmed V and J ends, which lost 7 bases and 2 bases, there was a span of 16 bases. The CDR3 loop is CASTRDQGSTDTQYF. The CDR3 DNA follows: TGTGCCAGCACGCGGGATCAGGGCTCCACAGATACGCAGTATTTT.

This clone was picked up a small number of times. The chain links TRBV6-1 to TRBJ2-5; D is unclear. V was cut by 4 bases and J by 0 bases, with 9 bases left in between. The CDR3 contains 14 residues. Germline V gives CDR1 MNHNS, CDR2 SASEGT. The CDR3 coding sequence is TGTGCCAGCAGTGGACTCTTCTACCAAGAGACCCAGTACTTC. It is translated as CASSGLFYQETQYF.

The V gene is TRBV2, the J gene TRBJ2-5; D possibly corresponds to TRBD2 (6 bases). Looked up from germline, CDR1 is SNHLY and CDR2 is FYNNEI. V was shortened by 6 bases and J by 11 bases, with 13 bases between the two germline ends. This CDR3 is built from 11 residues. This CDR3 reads CASSGTGEQYF. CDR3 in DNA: TGTGCCAGCAGCGGGACTGGAGAGCAGTACTTC.

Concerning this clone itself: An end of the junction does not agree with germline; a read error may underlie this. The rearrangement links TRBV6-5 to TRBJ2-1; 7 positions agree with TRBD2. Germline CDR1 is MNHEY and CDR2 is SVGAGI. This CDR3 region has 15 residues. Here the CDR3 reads CATGRGGEGNNGQFF. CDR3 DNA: TGTGCCACGGGCCGTGGAGGGGAGGGAAACAATGGGCAGTTCTTC.

The CDR3 spells CASSLAGSSDTQYF. The CDR3 bases are TGTGCCAGCAGCTTAGCCGGGAGCTCAGATACGCAGTATTTT. The V and J genes are TRBV7-9 and TRBJ2-3, with D perhaps TRBD2 (6 bases). CDR1 and CDR2 from the germline V gene are SEHNR and FQNEAQ (reference sequence). V was shortened by 0 bases and J by 4 bases, with 8 bases between the two germline ends. The CDR3 loop spans 14 amino acids.

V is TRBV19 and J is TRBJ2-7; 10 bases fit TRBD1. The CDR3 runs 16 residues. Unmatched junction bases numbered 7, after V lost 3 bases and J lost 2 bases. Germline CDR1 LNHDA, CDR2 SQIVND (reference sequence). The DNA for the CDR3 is TGTGCCAGTAGTATCTACATTGGGACAGGGGCCTACGAGCAGTACTTC. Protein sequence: CASSIYIGTGAYEQYF.

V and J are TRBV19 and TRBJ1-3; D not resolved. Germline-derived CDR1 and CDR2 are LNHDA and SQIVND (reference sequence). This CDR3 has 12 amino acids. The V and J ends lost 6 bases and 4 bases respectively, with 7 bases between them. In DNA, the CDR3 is TGTGCCAGTAGCACGCTGGGAAACACCATATATTTT. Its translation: CASSTLGNTIYF.

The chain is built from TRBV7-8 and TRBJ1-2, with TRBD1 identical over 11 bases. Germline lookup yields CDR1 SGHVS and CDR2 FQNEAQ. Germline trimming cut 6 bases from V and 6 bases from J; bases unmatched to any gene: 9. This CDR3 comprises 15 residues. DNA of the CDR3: TGTGCCAGCAGTTTTACCGGGACAGGGGGTAATGGCTACACCTTC. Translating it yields CASSFTGTGGNGYTF.

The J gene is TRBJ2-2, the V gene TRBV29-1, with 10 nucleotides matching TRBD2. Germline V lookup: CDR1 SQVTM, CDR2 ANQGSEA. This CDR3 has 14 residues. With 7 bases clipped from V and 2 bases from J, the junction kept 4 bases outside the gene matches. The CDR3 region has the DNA TGCAGCGCCCGGACTAGCGGCAACACCGGGGAGCTGTTTTTT. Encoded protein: CSARTSGNTGELFF.

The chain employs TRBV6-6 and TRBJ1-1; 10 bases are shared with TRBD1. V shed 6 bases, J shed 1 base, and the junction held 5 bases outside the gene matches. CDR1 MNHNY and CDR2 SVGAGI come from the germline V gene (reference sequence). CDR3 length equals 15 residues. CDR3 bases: TGTGCCAGCAGCACCAGGGACAGGGGGAACACTGAAGCTTTCTTT. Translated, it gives CASSTRDRGNTEAFF.

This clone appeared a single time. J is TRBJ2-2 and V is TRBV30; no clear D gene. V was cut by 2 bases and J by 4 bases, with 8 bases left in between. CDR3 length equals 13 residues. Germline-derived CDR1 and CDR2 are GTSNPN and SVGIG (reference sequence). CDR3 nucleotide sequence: TGTGCCTGGAGTATCGGCCGCACCGGGGAGCTGTTTTTT. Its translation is CAWSIGRTGELFF.